This TCR beta chain appears in the sequencing data of a study of identical twins. This clonotype occurred many times. V was trimmed by 5 bases and J by 16 bases, leaving 27 bases between them. The CDR3 extends over 15 amino acids. After template switching added a universal primer site, the resulting cDNA carried unique molecular identifiers. TCRdb re-called the 5' RACE reads through MiXCR, storing one row per CDR3 protein. Here the sample spans about 810,000 distinct CDR3 sequences, over 9% being singletons. The data also belong to a second study, concerning yellow fever vaccine responses in identical twins.

The chain uses TRBV12-3 or TRBV12-4 and TRBJ2-1, with a weak D call TRBD2 (6 bases). The sequence derives from a woman aged 18-35 years in good health. The sequenced material came from PBMCs. CDR3 DNA: TGTGCCAGCAGTCCTTGGGGGACTCCCGGGATCAGCCAATTCTTC. Amino acid sequence: CASSPWGTPGISQFF.